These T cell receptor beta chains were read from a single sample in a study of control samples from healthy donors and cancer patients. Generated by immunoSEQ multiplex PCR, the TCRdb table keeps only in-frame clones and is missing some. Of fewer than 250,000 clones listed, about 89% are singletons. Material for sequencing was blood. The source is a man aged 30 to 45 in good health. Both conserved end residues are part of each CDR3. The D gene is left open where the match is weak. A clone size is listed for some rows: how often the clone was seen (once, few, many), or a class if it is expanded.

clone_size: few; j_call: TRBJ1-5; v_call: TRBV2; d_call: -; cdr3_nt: TGTGCCAGCAGTGAACATAACCCGGCGGGGCAGCCCCAGCATTTT; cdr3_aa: CASSEHNPAGQPQHF
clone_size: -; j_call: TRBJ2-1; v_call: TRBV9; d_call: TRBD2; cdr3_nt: TGTGCCAGCAGCGTAGATCTGGCGGGGGGATACAATGAGCAGTTCTTC; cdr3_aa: CASSVDLAGGYNEQFF
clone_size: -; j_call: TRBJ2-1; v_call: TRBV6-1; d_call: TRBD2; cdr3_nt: TGTGCCAGCAGTGAAGAAGGACTAGCTGTCAATGAGCAGTTCTTC; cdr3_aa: CASSEEGLAVNEQFF
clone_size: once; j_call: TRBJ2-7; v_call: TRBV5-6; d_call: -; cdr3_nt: TGTGCCAGCAGCTTGGTAGGAGGGAACTCCTACGAGCAGTACTTC; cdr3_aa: CASSLVGGNSYEQYF
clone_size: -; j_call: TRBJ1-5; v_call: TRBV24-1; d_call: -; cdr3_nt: TGTGCCACCAGTGATTTAACAGGTGGTCAGCCCCAGCATTTT; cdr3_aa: CATSDLTGGQPQHF
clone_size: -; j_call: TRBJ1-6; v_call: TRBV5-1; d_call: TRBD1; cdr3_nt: TGCGCCAGCAGCTTGAGTGACAGGGCTCTCTCCTATAATTCACCCCTCCACTTT; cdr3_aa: CASSLSDRALSYNSPLHF
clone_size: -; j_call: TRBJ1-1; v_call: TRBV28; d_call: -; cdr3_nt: TGTGCCGGTAGGCGGCACATGAACACTGAAGCTTTCTTT; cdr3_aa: CAGRRHMNTEAFF
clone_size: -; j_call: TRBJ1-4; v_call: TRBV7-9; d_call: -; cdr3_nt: TGTGCCAGCAGCCCAATTATCGGGAAAGCGAATGAAAAACTGTTTTTT; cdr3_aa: CASSPIIGKANEKLFF
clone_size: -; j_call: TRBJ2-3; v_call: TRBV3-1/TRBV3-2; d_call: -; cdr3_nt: TGTGCCAGCAGCCATTATGGCAACACAGATACGCAGTATTTT; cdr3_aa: CASSHYGNTDTQYF
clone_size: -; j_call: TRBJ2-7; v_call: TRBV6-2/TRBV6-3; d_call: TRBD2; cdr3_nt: TGTGCCAGCAGTACTCTTGGGGGGGGAAGCTACGAGCAGTACTTC; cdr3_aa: CASSTLGGGSYEQYF
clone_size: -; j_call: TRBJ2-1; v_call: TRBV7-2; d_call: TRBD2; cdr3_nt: TGTGCCAGCAGCCCGACTAGCGGGGTACCCAATGAGCAGTTCTTC; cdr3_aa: CASSPTSGVPNEQFF
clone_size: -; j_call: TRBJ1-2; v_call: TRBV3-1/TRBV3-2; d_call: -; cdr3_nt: TGTGCCAGCAGCCAAACAGACTCCTATGGCTACACCTTC; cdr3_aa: CASSQTDSYGYTF
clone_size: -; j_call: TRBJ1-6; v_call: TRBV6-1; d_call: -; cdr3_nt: TGTGCCAGCAGTGCCGACAGCAGCTCCTATAATTCACCCCTCCACTTT; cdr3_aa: CASSADSSSYNSPLHF
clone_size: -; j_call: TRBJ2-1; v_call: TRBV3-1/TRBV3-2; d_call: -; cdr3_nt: TGTGCCAGCAGCTCAGACTCCTCCTACAATGAGCAGTTCTTC; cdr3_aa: CASSSDSSYNEQFF
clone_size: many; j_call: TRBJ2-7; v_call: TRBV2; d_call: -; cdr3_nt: TGTGCCAGCAGTGGTGTCGGCCCGCGAGAGGACGAGCAGTACTTC; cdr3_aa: CASSGVGPREDEQYF
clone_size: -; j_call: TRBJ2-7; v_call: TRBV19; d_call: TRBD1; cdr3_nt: TGTGCGGTCCGAAAAGGGGGCGGAGAGCAGTACTTC; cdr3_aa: CAVRKGGGEQYF
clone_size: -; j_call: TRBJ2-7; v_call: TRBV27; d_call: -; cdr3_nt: TGTGCCAGCACTTCGGGGGGCGCGAGCTCCTACGAGCAGTACTTC; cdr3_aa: CASTSGGASSYEQYF
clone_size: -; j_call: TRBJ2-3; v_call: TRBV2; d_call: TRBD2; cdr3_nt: TGTGCCAGCAGTGACAAGGGACTAGTGTATTTT; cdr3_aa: CASSDKGLVYF
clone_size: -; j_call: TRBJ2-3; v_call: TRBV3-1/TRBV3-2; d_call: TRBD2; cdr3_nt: TGTGCCAGCAGCCGCCGACTAGCGGGGGGCAGCGAAGATACGCAGTATTTT; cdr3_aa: CASSRRLAGGSEDTQYF
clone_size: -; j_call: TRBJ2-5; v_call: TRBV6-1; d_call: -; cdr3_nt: TGTGCCAGCAGTGAAGAGGATGTCAGGGTAGAGACCCAGTACTTC; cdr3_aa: CASSEEDVRVETQYF
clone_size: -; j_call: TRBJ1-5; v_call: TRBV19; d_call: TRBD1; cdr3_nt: TGTGCCAGTAGACGCGGACAGGCGTCATGGCAGCCCCAGCATTTT; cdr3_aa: CASRRGQASWQPQHF
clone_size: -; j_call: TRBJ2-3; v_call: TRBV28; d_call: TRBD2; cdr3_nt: TGTGCCAGCAGTTTCCCCGGGGGGGGCGCAGATACGCAGTATTTT; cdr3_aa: CASSFPGGGADTQYF
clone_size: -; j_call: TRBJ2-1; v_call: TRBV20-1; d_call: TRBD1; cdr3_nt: TGCAGTGCTAGTAAGACAGGGGATTACAATGAGCAGTTCTTC; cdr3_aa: CSASKTGDYNEQFF
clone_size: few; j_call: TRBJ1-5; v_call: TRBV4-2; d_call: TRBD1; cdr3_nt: TGTGCCAGCAGCCAAGGACAGGGGAGCGATAGCAATCAGCCCCAGCATTTT; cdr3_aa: CASSQGQGSDSNQPQHF
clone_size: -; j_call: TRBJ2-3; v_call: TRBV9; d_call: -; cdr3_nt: TGTGCCAGCAGCGTCCTGGCGGGGGCCGGGGATACGCAGTATTTT; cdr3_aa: CASSVLAGAGDTQYF
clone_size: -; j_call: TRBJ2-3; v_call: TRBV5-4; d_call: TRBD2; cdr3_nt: TGTGCCAGCACCCTACTAGCGGGGCCTAGCACAGATACGCAGTATTTT; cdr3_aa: CASTLLAGPSTDTQYF
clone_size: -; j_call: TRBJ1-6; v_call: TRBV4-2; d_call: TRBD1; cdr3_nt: TGTGCCAGCAGCCAACAGGGGGCGAATTCACCCCTCCACTTT; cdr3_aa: CASSQQGANSPLHF
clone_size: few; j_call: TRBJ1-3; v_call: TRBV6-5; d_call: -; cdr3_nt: TGTGCCAGCAGAGCCGACAGTTACACCATATATTTT; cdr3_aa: CASRADSYTIYF